The sequence of this T cell receptor beta chain was determined in a study of regulatory T cells in long-lasting Graves disease. Described time point: persistent/refractory GD, antithyroid drugs over 5 years with positive TRAb. RNA from PBMCs was the source of the TCR library. At least ten counts were recorded for this clonotype. Investigators prepared the TCR beta libraries by applying iRepertoire HTBI primers and Arm-PCR of CDR3 regions. TCRdb reprocessed the multiplex PCR reads with MiXCR, giving one entry per CDR3 protein. The sample lists some 420,000 distinct CDR3 sequences, roughly 23% occurring once. The sequence derives from a female donor with Graves disease. Sample: peripheral blood mononuclear cells (PBMCs), taken when the disease was refractory, from a patient treated with antithyroid drugs.

In DNA, the CDR3 is TGTGCCAGCAGCAAGCCGGGCCCCCTCGGATACGAGCAGTACTTC. It specifies CASSKPGPLGYEQYF. The chain employs TRBV7-2 and TRBJ2-7, with unresolved D. The CDR3 runs 15 residues. V gave up 5 bases and J gave up 4 bases, with 18 bases separating them. CDR1 and CDR2 (germline): SGHTA, FQGNSA.